This record looks at one T cell receptor (beta chain) sequence and its context. Time point: patch test 3, about 24 weeks after DPC sensitization. The treatment: therapeutic diphenylcyclopropenone sensitization with weekly scalp DPC. The data belong to a study of human T cells and chemical hapten exposure. Background on the study: Scalp application of diphenylcyclopropenone was performed weekly in patients across the entire roughly 26-week study.

Germline CDR1 MDHEN, CDR2 SYDVKM. V gave up 8 bases and J gave up 0 bases; unmatched junction bases: 2. The CDR3 runs 13 residues. One entry per CDR3 protein results from TCRdb running MiXCR on the RACE reads. This sample has tens of thousands of distinct CDR3 sequences; roughly 10% occur once, and the top ten carry 1.4%. The receptor was isolated from a woman aged 50 to 60 with alopecia areata. Some clones in this sample may be carry-over from other donors' samples. This sample comprised whole blood, obtained in connection with sensitization to the hapten diphenylcyclopropenone (DPC). The V and J genes are TRBV28 and TRBJ1-2; TRBD1 agrees at 8 bases. The CDR3: CASDRGANYGYTF. For the CDR3, the DNA is TGTGCCAGCGACAGGGGAGCTAACTATGGCTACACCTTC.